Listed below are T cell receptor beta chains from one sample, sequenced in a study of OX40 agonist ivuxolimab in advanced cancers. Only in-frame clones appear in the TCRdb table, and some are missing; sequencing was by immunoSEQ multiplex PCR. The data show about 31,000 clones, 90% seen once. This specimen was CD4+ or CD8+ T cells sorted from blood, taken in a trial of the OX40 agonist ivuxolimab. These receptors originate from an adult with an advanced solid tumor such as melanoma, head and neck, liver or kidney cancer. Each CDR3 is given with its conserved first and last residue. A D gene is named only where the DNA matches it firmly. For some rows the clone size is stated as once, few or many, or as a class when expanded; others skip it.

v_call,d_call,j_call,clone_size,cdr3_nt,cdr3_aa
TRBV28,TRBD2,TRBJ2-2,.,TGTGCCAGCAGTTCCAGACTAGCGGGAGACGGTTACACCGGGGAGCTGTTTTTT,CASSSRLAGDGYTGELFF
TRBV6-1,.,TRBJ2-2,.,TGTGCCAGCAGTCCCAGAGTAGACTACCCGGGGGAGCTGTTTTTT,CASSPRVDYPGELFF
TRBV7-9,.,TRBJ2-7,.,TGTGCCAGCAGCTTAGATCTCCTATCCTACGAGCAGTACTTC,CASSLDLLSYEQYF
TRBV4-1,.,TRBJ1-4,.,TGCGCCAGCACCGAACCCCACCACAATGAAAAACTGTTTTTT,CASTEPHHNEKLFF
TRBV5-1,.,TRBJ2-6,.,TGCGCCAGCAGCTTCGACAGCTCTGGGGCCAACGTCCTGACTTTC,CASSFDSSGANVLTF
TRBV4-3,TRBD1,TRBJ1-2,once,TGCGCCAGCAGCCAAGAGAGGGTGGGACAGGGGGATGGCTACACCTTC,CASSQERVGQGDGYTF
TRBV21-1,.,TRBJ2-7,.,TGTGCCAGCAGCAAAGTGAAATACGAGCAGTACTTC,CASSKVKYEQYF
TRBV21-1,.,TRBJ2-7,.,TGTGCCAGCAGCAAAACACCCTACGAGAACAGGATTAGGTACGAGCAGTACTTC,CASSKTPYENRIRYEQYF
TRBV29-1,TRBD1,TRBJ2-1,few,TGCAGCGTTGAAGGACAGGGGGCGGGGAATGAGCAGTTCTTC,CSVEGQGAGNEQFF
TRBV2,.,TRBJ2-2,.,TGTGCCAGCAGTGGTGGGTCACACGGGGAGCTGTTTTTT,CASSGGSHGELFF
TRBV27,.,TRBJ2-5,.,TGTGCCAGCAGTTTTTCGGGACCGGCGACCCAGTACTTC,CASSFSGPATQYF
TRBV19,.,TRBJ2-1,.,TGTGCCAGTAGTATATTTAACGAACGTAAGGCCTACAATGAGCAGTTCTTC,CASSIFNERKAYNEQFF
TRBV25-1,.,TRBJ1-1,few,TGTGCCAGCAGTTCCCGGAACACTGAAGCTTTCTTT,CASSSRNTEAFF
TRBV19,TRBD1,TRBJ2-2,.,TGTGCCAGTAGTATGACAGGGGTAACCGGGGAGCTGTTTTTT,CASSMTGVTGELFF
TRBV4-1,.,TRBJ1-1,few,TGCGCCAGCAGTGGACAATTTAACACTGAAGCTTTCTTT,CASSGQFNTEAFF
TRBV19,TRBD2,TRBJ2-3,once,TGTGCCAGTCAACCCCTAGCGGCGCCTTACACAGATACGCAGTATTTT,CASQPLAAPYTDTQYF
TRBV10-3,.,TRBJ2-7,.,TGTGCCATCCGGGATCACTCCTACGAGCAGTACTTC,CAIRDHSYEQYF
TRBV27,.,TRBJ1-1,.,TGTGCCAGCAGCCTGGCCCACAACACTGAAGCTTTCTTT,CASSLAHNTEAFF